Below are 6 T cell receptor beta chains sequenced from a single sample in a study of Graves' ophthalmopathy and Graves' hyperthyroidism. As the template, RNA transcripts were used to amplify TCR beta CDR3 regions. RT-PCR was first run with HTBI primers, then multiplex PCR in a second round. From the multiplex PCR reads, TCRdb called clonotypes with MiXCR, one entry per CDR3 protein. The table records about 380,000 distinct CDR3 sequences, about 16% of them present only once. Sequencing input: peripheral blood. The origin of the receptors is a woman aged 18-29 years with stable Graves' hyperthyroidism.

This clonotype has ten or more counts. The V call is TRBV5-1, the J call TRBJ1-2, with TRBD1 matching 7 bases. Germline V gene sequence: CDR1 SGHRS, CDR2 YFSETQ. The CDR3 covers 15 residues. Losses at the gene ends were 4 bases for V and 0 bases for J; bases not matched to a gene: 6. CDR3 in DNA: TGCGCCAGCAGCAGGGACAGCCTTGCTAACTATGGCTACACCTTC. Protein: CASSRDSLANYGYTF.

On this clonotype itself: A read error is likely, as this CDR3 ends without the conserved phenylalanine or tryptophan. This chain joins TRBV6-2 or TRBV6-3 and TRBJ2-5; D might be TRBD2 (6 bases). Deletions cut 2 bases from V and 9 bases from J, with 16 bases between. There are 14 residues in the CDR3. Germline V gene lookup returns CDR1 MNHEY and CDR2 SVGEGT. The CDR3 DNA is TGTGCCAGCAGTTACGAGCGGCGGGGCGAGTCCCAGTACTAC. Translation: CASSYERRGESQYY.

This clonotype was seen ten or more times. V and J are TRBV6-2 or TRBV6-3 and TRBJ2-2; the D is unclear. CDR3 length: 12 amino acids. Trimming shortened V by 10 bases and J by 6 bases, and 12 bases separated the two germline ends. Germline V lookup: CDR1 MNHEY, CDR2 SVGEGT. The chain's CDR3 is CATYWSAGELFF. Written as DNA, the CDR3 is TGTGCCACTTACTGGAGCGCCGGGGAGCTGTTTTTT.

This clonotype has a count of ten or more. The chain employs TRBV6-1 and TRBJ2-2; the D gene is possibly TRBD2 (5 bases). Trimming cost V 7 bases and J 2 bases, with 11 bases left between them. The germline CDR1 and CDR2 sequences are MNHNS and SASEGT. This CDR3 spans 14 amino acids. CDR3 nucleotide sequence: TGTGCCAGCAACGCAGGAGGAAACACCGGGGAGCTGTTTTTT. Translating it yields CASNAGGNTGELFF.

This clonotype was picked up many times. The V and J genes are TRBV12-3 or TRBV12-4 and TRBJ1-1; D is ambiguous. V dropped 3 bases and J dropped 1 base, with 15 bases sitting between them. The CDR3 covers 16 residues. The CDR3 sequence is CASSFGPQTSNTEAFF. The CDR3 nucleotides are TGTGCCAGCAGTTTTGGCCCCCAGACATCGAACACTGAAGCTTTCTTT.

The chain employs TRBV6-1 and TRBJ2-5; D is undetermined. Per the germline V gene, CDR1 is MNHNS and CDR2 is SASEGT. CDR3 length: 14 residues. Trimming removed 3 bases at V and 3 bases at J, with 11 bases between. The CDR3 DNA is TGTGCCAGCAGTGATCTGCTATTTGAAGAGACCCAGTACTTC. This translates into CASSDLLFEETQYF.